The 2 T cell receptor beta chains presented below share a single source sample, sequenced in a study of glioma-infiltrating T cells (dated by TCRdb to the mid-2010s). The sequencer listed for this sample is Illumina MiSeq. The iRepertoire nested amplicon-rescue multiplex PCR (arm-PCR) platform was used to amplify TCR alpha and beta CDR3 regions from RNA. TCRdb trimmed public reads at Q25 via fastp, called clones via MiXCR and kept in-frame beta chains. Records with the same CDR3 protein are collapsed into one entry carrying the most frequent genes and DNA. This sample holds 45,000 or so distinct CDR3 sequences; about a fifth were observed only once. Jointly, the top ten make up roughly 7% of the sample. The sequenced material came from glioma tissue, nonneoplastic brain tissue, or PBMCs (not recorded which). The receptor source for this set is a human donor with low-grade glioma or glioblastoma, undergoing nonglioma brain surgery, or in good health (not recorded which).

In its sample, this clonotype was seen many times. The chain uses TRBV11-3 and TRBJ1-1; 7 bases agree with TRBD1. The V gene end was trimmed by 5 bases and the J gene end by 12 bases; junction bases not matched to a gene: 12. Germline assignment: CDR1 SGHNT and CDR2 YENEEA. The CDR3 sequence is 13 residues long. CDR3 in DNA: TGTGCCAGCAGCAAAACGACAGGGAGTGGGACTTTCTTT. Protein: CASSKTTGSGTFF.

This clonotype was observed at least ten times. The chain combines TRBV3-1 with TRBJ1-2, with D hard to call. Germline V CDR1 and CDR2: LGHDT, YNNKEL (reference sequence). The V end was cut by 6 bases, the J end by 8 bases, with 13 bases between. The CDR3 extends over 12 amino acids. CDR3 loop: CASRKSSGGYTF. DNA for the CDR3: TGTGCCAGCAGAAAATCATCGGGCGGCTACACCTTC.